This T cell receptor beta chain was profiled in a study of blood T cell repertoires in COVID-19. Patients in Seattle were enrolled during active infection, then followed longitudinally. CDR1 and CDR2 from the germline V gene are MNHNY and SVGAGI (reference sequence). The CDR3 extends over 15 amino acids. The V gene lost 7 bases and the J gene lost 1 base, with 16 bases spanning the gap. Original processing methods: Using reference gene primer amplification, nucleated cell counts were estimated. The method was immunoSEQ multiplex PCR; TCRdb's version includes in-frame clones alone and lacks a portion of them. That table gives V, J and clone size, and the DNA gave D and trimming. The sample has 250,000 to 350,000 clones; almost 90% are singletons.

This TCR was sampled from a woman in her 30s with COVID-19, enrolled during active disease. Sequencing was done on a sample of peripheral blood. The V gene is TRBV6-6, the J gene TRBJ1-1, with D tentatively TRBD1 (6 bases). The CDR3 protein is CASMGVGQSNTEAFF. For the CDR3, the DNA is TGTGCCAGCATGGGAGTCGGACAGTCGAACACTGAAGCTTTCTTT.